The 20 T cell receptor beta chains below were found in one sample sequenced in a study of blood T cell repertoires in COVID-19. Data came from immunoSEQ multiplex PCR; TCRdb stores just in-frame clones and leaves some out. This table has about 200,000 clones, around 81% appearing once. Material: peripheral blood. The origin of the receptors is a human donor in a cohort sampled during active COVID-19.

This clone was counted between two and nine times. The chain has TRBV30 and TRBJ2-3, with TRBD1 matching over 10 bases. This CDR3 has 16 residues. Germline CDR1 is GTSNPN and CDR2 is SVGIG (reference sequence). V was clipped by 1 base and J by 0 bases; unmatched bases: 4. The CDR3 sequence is CAWSEGQGYSTDTQYF. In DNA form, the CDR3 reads TGTGCCTGGAGTGAGGGACAGGGGTATAGCACAGATACGCAGTATTTT.

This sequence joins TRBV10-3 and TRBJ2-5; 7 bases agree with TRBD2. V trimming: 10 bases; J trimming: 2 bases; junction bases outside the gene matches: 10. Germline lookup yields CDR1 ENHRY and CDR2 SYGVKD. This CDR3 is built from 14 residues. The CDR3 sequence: CATDTGREQETQYF. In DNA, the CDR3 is TGTGCCACCGACACGGGGAGGGAGCAAGAGACCCAGTACTTC.

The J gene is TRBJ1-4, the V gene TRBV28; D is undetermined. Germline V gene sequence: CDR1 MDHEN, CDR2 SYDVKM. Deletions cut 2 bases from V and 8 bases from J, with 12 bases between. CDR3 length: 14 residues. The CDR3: CASSLGGIREKLFF. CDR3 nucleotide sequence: TGTGCCAGCAGTTTAGGAGGGATCAGAGAAAAACTGTTTTTT.

CDR3 sequence reads: CASSPVGGASYGYTF. The CDR3 bases are TGTGCCAGCAGCCCAGTGGGAGGGGCGAGCTATGGCTACACCTTC. The rearrangement uses TRBV9 and TRBJ1-2; perhaps TRBD1 as D (5 bases). V was cut by 4 bases and J by 4 bases, with 17 bases left in between. Germline CDR1 SGDLS, CDR2 YYNGEE. The CDR3 covers 15 residues.

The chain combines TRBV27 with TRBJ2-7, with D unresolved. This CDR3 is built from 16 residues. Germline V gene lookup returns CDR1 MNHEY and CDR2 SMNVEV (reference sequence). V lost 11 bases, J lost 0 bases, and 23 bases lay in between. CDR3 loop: CAPYLGRDNFSYEQYF. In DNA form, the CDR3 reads TGTGCCCCTTACCTGGGTCGCGACAACTTCTCCTACGAGCAGTACTTC.

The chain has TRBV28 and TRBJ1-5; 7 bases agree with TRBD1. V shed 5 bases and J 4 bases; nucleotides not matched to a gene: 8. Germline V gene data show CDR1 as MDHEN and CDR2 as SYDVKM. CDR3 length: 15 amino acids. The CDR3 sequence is CASSRHGTDNQPQHF. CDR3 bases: TGTGCCAGCAGTCGACACGGGACAGATAATCAGCCCCAGCATTTT.

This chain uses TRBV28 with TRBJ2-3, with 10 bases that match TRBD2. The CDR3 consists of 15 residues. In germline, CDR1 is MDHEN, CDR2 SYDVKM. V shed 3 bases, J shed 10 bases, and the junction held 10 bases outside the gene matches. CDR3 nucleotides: TGTGCCAGCAGTTTTAGCGGGAGGAGGAAAGGGGCGCAGTATTTT. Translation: CASSFSGRRKGAQYF.

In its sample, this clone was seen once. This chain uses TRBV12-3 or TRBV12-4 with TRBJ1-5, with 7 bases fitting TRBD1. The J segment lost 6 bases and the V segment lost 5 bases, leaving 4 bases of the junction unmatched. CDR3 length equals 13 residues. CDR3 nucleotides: TGTGCCAGCAGTCTAGACAGGGTTCAGCCCCAGCATTTT. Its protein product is CASSLDRVQPQHF.

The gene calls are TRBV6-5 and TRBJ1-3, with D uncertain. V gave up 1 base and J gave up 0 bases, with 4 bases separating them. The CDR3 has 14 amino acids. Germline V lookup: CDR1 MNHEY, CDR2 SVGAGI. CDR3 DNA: TGTGCCAGCAGTTACTGGAGCTCTGGAAACACCATATATTTT. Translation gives CASSYWSSGNTIYF.

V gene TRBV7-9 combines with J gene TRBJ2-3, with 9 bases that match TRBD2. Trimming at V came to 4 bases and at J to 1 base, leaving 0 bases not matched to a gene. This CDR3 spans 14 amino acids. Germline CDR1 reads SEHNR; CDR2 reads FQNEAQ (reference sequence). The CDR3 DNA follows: TGTGCCAGCAGCTCTAGCGGGGGCACAGATACGCAGTATTTT. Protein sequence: CASSSSGGTDTQYF.

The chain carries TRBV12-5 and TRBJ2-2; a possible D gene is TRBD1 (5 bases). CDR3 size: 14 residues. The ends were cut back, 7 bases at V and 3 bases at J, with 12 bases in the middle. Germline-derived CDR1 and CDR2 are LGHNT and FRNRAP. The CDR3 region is CASASGSDTGELFF. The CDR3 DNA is TGTGCTAGTGCCTCAGGGTCGGACACCGGGGAGCTGTTTTTT. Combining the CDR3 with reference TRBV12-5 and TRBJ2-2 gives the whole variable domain DARVTQTPRHKVTEMGQEVTMRCQPILGHNTVFWYRQTMMQGLELLAYFRNRAPLDDSGMPKDRFSAEMPDATLATLKIQPSEPRDSAVYFCASASGSDTGELFFGEGSRLTVL.

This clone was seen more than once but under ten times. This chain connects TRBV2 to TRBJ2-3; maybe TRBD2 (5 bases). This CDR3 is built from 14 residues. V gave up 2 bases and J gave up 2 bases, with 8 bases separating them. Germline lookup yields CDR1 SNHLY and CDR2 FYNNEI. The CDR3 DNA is TGTGCCAGCAGTGAACGAGGGCTCACAGATACGCAGTATTTT. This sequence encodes CASSERGLTDTQYF. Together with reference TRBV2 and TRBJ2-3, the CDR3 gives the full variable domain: EPEVTQTPSHQVTQMGQEVILRCVPISNHLYFYWYRQILGQKVEFLVSFYNNEISEKSEIFDDQFSVERPDGSNFTLKIRSTKLEDSAMYFCASSERGLTDTQYFGPGTRLTVL.

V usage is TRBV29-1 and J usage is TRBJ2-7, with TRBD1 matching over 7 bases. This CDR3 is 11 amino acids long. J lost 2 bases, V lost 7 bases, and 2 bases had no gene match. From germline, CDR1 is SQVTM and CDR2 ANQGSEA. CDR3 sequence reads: CSAGGPYEQYF. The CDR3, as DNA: TGCAGCGCAGGGGGACCCTACGAGCAGTACTTC.

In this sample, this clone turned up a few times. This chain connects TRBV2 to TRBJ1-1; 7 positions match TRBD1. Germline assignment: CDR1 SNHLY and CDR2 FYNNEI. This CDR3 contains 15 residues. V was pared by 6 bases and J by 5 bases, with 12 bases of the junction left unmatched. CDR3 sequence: CASRTSRDSPTEAFF. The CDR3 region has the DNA TGTGCCAGCAGGACATCGCGGGACAGTCCTACTGAAGCTTTCTTT.

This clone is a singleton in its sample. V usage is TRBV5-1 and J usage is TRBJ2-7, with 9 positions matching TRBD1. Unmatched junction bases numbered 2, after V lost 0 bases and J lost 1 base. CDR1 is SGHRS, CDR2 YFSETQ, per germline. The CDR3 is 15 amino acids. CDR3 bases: TGCGCCAGCAGCTTGGGACAGGGGGTGTCCTACGAGCAGTACTTC. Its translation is CASSLGQGVSYEQYF.

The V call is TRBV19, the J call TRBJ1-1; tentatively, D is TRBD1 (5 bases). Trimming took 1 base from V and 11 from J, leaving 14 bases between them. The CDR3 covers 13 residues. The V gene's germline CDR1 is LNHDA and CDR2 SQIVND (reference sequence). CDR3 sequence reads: CASSIGRGTRAFF. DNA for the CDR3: TGTGCCAGTAGTATAGGGAGGGGTACCCGCGCTTTCTTT.

CDR3 nucleotides: TGTGCCAGCAGCTTGGACAGGGTTGTGGCTAATGAGCAGTTCTTC. This gives the protein CASSLDRVVANEQFF. The chain employs TRBV7-8 and TRBJ2-1, with 8 bases that match TRBD1. Germline CDR1 SGHVS, CDR2 FQNEAQ. This CDR3 contains 15 residues. The trim removed 3 bases at V and 7 bases at J, leaving 8 bases unmatched. Using reference TRBV7-8 and TRBJ2-1 for the parts outside the CDR3, the full variable domain is GAGVSQSPRYKVAKRGQDVALRCDPISGHVSLFWYQQALGQGPEFLTYFQNEAQLDKSGLPSDRFFAERPEGSVSTLKIQRTQQEDSAVYLCASSLDRVVANEQFFGPGTRLTVL.

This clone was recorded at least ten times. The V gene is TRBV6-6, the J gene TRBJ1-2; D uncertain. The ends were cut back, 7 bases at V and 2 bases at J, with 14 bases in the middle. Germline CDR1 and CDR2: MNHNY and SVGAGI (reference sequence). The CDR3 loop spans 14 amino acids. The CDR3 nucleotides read TGTGCCAGCATCCAGGATGAAATAAACTATGGCTACACCTTC. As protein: CASIQDEINYGYTF.

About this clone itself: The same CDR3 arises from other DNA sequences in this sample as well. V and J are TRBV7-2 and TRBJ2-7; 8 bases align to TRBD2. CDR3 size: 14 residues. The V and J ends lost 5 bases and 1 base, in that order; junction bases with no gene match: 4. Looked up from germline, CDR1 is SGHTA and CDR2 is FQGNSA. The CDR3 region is CASSLTSGSYEQYF. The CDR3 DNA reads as TGTGCCAGCAGCCTAACTAGCGGATCCTACGAGCAGTACTTC.

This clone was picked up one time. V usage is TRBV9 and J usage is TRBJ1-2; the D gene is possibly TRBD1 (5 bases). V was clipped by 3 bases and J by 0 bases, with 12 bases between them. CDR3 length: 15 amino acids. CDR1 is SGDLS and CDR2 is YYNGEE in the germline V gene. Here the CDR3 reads CASSDSRVPNYGYTF. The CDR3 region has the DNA TGTGCCAGCAGCGACAGCAGGGTTCCTAACTATGGCTACACCTTC.